This is a list of T cell receptor beta chains from one sample in a study of regulatory T cells in long-lasting Graves disease. In TCRdb, the multiplex PCR reads were re-called with MiXCR into one record per CDR3 protein. Of over 200,000 distinct CDR3 sequences in the sample, 18% were seen once. The same sample was also used in a study of T cells in Graves' hyperthyroidism and ophthalmopathy.

The sample here was peripheral blood mononuclear cells (PBMCs), taken at new diagnosis, from a patient treated with antithyroid drugs. All receptors derive from a woman aged 30 to 39 with Graves disease. CDR3s include the opening cysteine and the closing phenylalanine or tryptophan.

CDR3,J,V
CSAARTGTSNQPQHF,TRBJ1-5,TRBV20-1
CASTLGLAGGIDTQYF,TRBJ2-3,TRBV12-3/TRBV12-4
CTSSLGLRFDEQYF,TRBJ2-7,TRBV10-1
CASTQTGVYGYTF,TRBJ1-2,TRBV7-2
CASSQEAFYNEQFF,TRBJ2-1,TRBV3-1
CASSVGDSKETQYF,TRBJ2-5,TRBV5-1
CASNGDSGNTIYF,TRBJ1-3,TRBV5-1
CASSLYGTNYGYTF,TRBJ1-2,TRBV27
CASSSRQTGDGYTF,TRBJ1-2,TRBV7-8
CASGSFAGELFF,TRBJ2-2,TRBV12-5
CASLSMNTEAFF,TRBJ1-1,TRBV10-2
CASSFQGQGSAEAFF,TRBJ1-1,TRBV18
CASSSEGTGGEKLFF,TRBJ1-4,TRBV12-3/TRBV12-4
CASSLGEGSGTEAFF,TRBJ1-1,TRBV13
CASDRAYMGYTF,TRBJ1-2,TRBV6-1
CASSGSPGDQPQHF,TRBJ1-5,TRBV2
CSTSVKYGYTF,TRBJ1-2,TRBV20-1
CASSLLGLAHTEAFF,TRBJ1-1,TRBV12-3/TRBV12-4
CASSIGQGLYNEQFF,TRBJ2-1,TRBV6-1
CASSSVTSLGTYNEQFF,TRBJ2-1,TRBV7-3
CASSLYSGVDYGYTF,TRBJ1-2,TRBV12-3/TRBV12-4
CASSLNWADNEQFF,TRBJ2-1,TRBV7-2
CSASLGGRSYEQYF,TRBJ2-7,TRBV20-1
CASSLSPGTGELFF,TRBJ2-2,TRBV5-1
CASSFRTELNYGYTF,TRBJ1-2,TRBV12-3/TRBV12-4
CASSLYLGGNTEAFF,TRBJ1-1,TRBV5-8
CASNPNRQAGEQYF,TRBJ2-7,TRBV2
CSVRAQGRRNYGYTF,TRBJ1-2,TRBV20-1
CASSDLRTGNTEAFF,TRBJ1-1,TRBV7-8
CSARGSSGDLDTQYF,TRBJ2-3,TRBV20-1
CSARDQGTGALDTF,TRBJ1-2,TRBV20-1
CASRATPAAGELFF,TRBJ2-2,TRBV3-1
CASSYDEDRPVQETQYF,TRBJ2-5,TRBV6-5
CASSSGTSDPAKNIQYF,TRBJ2-4,TRBV7-9
CASSTRGLNEKLFF,TRBJ1-4,TRBV7-8
CASRPGTGVREAFF,TRBJ1-1,TRBV19
CATSDATGVQPQHF,TRBJ1-5,TRBV24-1
CASSLVGEQDQPQHF,TRBJ1-5,TRBV27
CASSRGRSKTQYF,TRBJ2-5,TRBV6-1
CASSLSGTSTDTQYF,TRBJ2-3,TRBV7-3
CASSVTAGFQETQYF,TRBJ2-5,TRBV9
CASRTGSSNQPQHF,TRBJ1-5,TRBV27
CASSSQGALLAEAFF,TRBJ1-1,TRBV12-3/TRBV12-4
CASSDLRGYENSPLHF,TRBJ1-6,TRBV6-1
CASSSGVRSNQPQHF,TRBJ1-5,TRBV12-3/TRBV12-4
CAKGAPDGELFF,TRBJ2-2,TRBV7-9
CSARLRASGGVILDTQYF,TRBJ2-3,TRBV20-1
CASSQGFHNEQFF,TRBJ2-1,TRBV4-1
CASSSPYRGKIYEQYF,TRBJ2-7,TRBV5-1
CASKGDGASQETQYF,TRBJ2-5,TRBV2
CASSWISGVDEQFF,TRBJ2-1,TRBV5-1
CASSYRLGDGYTF,TRBJ1-2,TRBV11-2
CASAPRQGGQPQHF,TRBJ1-5,TRBV6-1
CASSLLRSNQPQHF,TRBJ1-5,TRBV27
CASSLMGGETQYF,TRBJ2-5,TRBV7-9
CASSRAPVARANTEAFF,TRBJ1-1,TRBV6-1
CASSYRLPRTVGETQYF,TRBJ2-5,TRBV6-2/TRBV6-3
CASSRIGVSRSGNTIYF,TRBJ1-3,TRBV4-1
CASSELGPDTPRQENTQYF,TRBJ2-3,TRBV2
CASSSGDHYGYTF,TRBJ1-2,TRBV6-1